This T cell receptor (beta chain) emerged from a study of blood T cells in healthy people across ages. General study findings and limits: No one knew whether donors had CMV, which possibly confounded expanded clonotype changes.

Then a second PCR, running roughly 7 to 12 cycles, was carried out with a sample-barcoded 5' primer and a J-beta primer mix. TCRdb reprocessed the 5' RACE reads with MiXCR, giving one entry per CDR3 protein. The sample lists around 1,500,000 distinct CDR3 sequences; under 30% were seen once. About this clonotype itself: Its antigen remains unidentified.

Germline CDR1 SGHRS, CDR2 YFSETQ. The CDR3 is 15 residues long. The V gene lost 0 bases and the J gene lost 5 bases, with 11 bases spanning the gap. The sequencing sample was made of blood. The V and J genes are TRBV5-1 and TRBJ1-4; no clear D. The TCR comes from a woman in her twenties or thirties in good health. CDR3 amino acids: CASSLATGRNEKLFF. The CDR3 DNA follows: TGCGCCAGCAGCTTGGCCACTGGAAGAAATGAAAAACTGTTTTTT.